This TCR beta chain comes out of a study of memory CD4+ T cells and cytomegalovirus serostatus. Overall study: Of the healthy Belgian adults, roughly ten were CMV seropositive and about two dozen seronegative.

Germline CDR1 is MDHEN and CDR2 is SYDVKM. V was shortened by 3 bases and J by 7 bases, with 15 bases between the two germline ends. This CDR3 has 15 residues. Here immunoSEQ multiplex PCR was the method, and the copy in TCRdb shows in-frame clones only, minus some. This repertoire shows 45,000 to 60,000 clones, 60% to 80% found once; its top ten account for 0.67%. The sort gate was single viable CD3+CD4+CD8-CD45RO+ cells for memory CD4+ T cells. The source is an adult in good health and CMV-seronegative. Sequencing was done on a sample of memory CD4+ T cells from blood. The chain combines TRBV28 with TRBJ1-4, with D hard to call. CDR3 in DNA: TGTGCCAGCAGTTTTGAGCGCGGTGTCGGTGAAAAACTGTTTTTT. This encodes CASSFERGVGEKLFF.